This paragraph reports one T cell receptor beta chain. If no ophthalmopathy appeared within 18 months of follow-up, hyperthyroidism was termed stable. It was on clinical symptoms, serum thyroxine, TRAb, thyroid ultrasound and orbital computed tomography that diagnosis relied. As the starting material, roughly 9.8 ml of fresh peripheral blood yielded the PBMCs. Per germline, CDR1 MNHEY and CDR2 SMNVEV (reference sequence). The CDR3 covers 14 residues. V lost 10 bases and J lost 0, with 12 bases in between. This entry comes from a study of Graves' ophthalmopathy and Graves' hyperthyroidism. The study amplified TCR beta CDR3 regions using RNA transcripts. Amplification began with first-round RT-PCR using HTBI primers, then second-round multiplex PCR was performed. TCRdb independently ran MiXCR on the multiplex PCR reads; one entry per CDR3 protein. Seen here are about 400,000 distinct CDR3 sequences, roughly 21% observed once, and the top ten hold roughly 3.2%.

This clonotype was obtained from a woman younger than 35 with stable Graves' hyperthyroidism. Sequencing used peripheral blood. V and J are TRBV27 and TRBJ2-2; possibly TRBD2 for D (5 bases). This CDR3 reads CATPGGSNTGELFF. Written as DNA, the CDR3 is TGTGCCACCCCTGGAGGCTCGAACACCGGGGAGCTGTTTTTT.